This TCR beta chain was identified during a study of blood T cell repertoires in COVID-19. On the study more broadly: Acute and convalescent COVID-19 samples came from the United States, Italy and Spain.

In germline, CDR1 is SGHVS, CDR2 FQNEAQ. The CDR3 length is 14 residues. V lost 5 bases to trimming and J lost 9 bases; unmatched junction nucleotides: 10. In the original analysis: The authors estimated nucleated cell counts from reference gene primer amplification. Clones were read by immunoSEQ multiplex PCR, and TCRdb kept only the in-frame ones, dropping some. The DNA gave D and trimming, while V, J and clone size come from that table. The sample holds 150,000 or so clones; roughly 91% are singletons and the top ten take less than 5.5%. This clone was counted a single time. Followed over time, Seattle patients had been enrolled while infection was active.

The sample comprised peripheral blood. The V gene is TRBV7-8, the J gene TRBJ1-2, with TRBD1 matching over 9 bases. The TCR comes from a man between 60 and 75 years old with COVID-19, enrolled during active disease. The chain's CDR3 is CASSGTGGDWRYTF. The DNA for the CDR3 is TGTGCCAGCAGCGGTACAGGGGGCGATTGGCGCTACACCTTC.